This T cell receptor (beta chain) came from a study of post-analysis software for immune sequencing data. Study-wide background: As for disease course, relapsing-remitting, secondary progressive and progressive-relapsing multiple sclerosis were all included. The study, taken as a whole, reports: Strong same-batch co-clustering of samples appeared with F measure clustering. Comparison of patients with controls showed four or five TRBV segments more frequent in patients, TRBV5-6, TRBV5-1 and TRBV20-1 among them. Multiple sclerosis patients showed significantly lower normalized Chao1 diversity than controls did.

As regards this clonotype: What it recognizes is unknown.

Libraries were made from TCR beta cDNA, and they carried unique molecular identifiers. MiXCR, applied by TCRdb to the PCR reads, yields one record per CDR3 protein. Here the sample spans approximately 690,000 distinct CDR3 sequences, 55% to 60% being singletons. Germline assignment: CDR1 MGHRA and CDR2 YSYEKL. The V end lost 0 bases, the J end lost 3 bases, and 12 bases lay between the germline ends. The length of the CDR3 is 17 residues. The receptor's source is a girl between 2 and 10 years old with multiple sclerosis. The chain is built from TRBV4-1 and TRBJ2-6, with D unresolved. The sequenced sample was blood. The CDR3 protein is CASSQDNATYGANVLTF. CDR3 nucleotides: TGCGCCAGCAGCCAAGATAATGCCACCTATGGGGCCAACGTCCTGACTTTC.